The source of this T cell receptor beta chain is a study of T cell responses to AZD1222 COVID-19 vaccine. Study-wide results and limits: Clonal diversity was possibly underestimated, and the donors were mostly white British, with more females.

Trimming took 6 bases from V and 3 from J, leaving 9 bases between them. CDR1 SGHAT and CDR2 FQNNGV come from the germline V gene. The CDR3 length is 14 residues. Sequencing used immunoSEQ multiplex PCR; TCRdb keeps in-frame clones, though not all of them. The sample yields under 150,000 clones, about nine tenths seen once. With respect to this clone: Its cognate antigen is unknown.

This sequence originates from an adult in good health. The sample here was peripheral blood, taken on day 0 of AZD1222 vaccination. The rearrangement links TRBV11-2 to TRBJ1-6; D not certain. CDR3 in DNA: TGTGCCAGCAGGATCGGGGTCTATAATTCACCCCTCCACTTT. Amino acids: CASRIGVYNSPLHF.